The 32 T cell receptor beta chains below all came from one sample that was sequenced in a study of identical twins. TCRdb used MiXCR to reprocess the 5' RACE reads, holding one entry per CDR3 protein. The data show around 500,000 distinct CDR3 sequences, approximately 14% seen once. This sample was also put to use in a study of yellow fever vaccine responses in identical twins.

The specimen sequenced was CD4+ T cells sorted from blood. The receptors shown here come from a young woman in good health.

This clonotype showed up just a few times. The V gene is TRBV5-1, the J gene TRBJ1-1; D unclear. The CDR3 totals 12 residues. The V gene's germline CDR1 is SGHRS and CDR2 YFSETQ. The ends were cut back, 0 bases at V and 8 bases at J, with 8 bases in the middle. CDR3 sequence: CASSLAVTEAFF. The CDR3 coding sequence is TGCGCCAGCAGCTTGGCCGTCACGGAAGCTTTCTTT.

V and J are TRBV4-3 and TRBJ2-3; weak D call: TRBD2 (5 bases). CDR1 and CDR2 (germline): LGHNA, YSLEER. V gave up 2 bases and J gave up 9 bases, with 15 bases separating them. CDR3 size: 14 residues. The CDR3 DNA is TGCGCCAGCAGCCAACAATTAGGACTGGAGACGCAGTATTTT. It is translated as CASSQQLGLETQYF.

The chain recombines TRBV12-3 or TRBV12-4 with TRBJ1-5; 8 nucleotides agree with TRBD1. Trimming removed 4 bases from V and 2 bases from J; junction bases left unmatched: 4. The length of the CDR3 is 15 residues. This CDR3 reads CASSSTDRGNQPQHF. CDR3 nucleotide sequence: TGTGCCAGCAGTTCAACGGACAGGGGCAATCAGCCCCAGCATTTT.

J is TRBJ2-7 and V is TRBV15; the D gene could be TRBD1 or TRBD2 (7 bases each). V lost 0 bases to trimming and J lost 2 bases, with 14 bases between them. The CDR3 consists of 16 residues. Germline V gives CDR1 LNHNV, CDR2 YYDKDF (reference sequence). Here the CDR3 reads CATSREPGGGTYEQYF. The CDR3 DNA is TGTGCCACCAGCAGAGAACCAGGGGGGGGCACCTACGAGCAGTACTTC.

This clonotype has just a few counts. J is TRBJ2-5 and V is TRBV5-1; 7 bases agree with TRBD1. Germline loops: CDR1 SGHRS, CDR2 YFSETQ. The junction had 9 bases not matched to a gene; V was cut back by 0 bases and J by 4 bases. The CDR3 has 16 amino acids. CDR3 sequence: CASSLGDRVDSETQYF. CDR3 sequence (DNA): TGCGCCAGCAGCTTGGGGGACAGAGTGGACTCAGAGACCCAGTACTTC.

The chain recombines TRBV12-2 with TRBJ1-1; TRBD1 was called by the table and not checked on the DNA. TRBV12-2 counts as a pseudogene. The CDR3 is 14 residues long. CDR3 coding DNA: TGTGCAAGTCGCGTCGACAGGGAAGGGCAGGTAGCTTTCTTT. Its translation is CASRVDREGQVAFF.

This clonotype has just a few counts. The chain is built from TRBV20-1 and TRBJ2-7; 10 bases align to TRBD2. Per the germline V gene, CDR1 is DFQATT and CDR2 is SNEGSKA (reference sequence). The CDR3 is 14 residues long. The V segment lost 1 base and the J segment 3 bases; nucleotides outside the gene matches: 3. The CDR3 loop is CSARGTSGLYEQYF. The CDR3, as DNA: TGCAGTGCTAGAGGGACTAGCGGTCTCTACGAGCAGTACTTC.

The chain uses TRBV5-1 and TRBJ2-3, with a weak D call TRBD1 (5 bases). The germline V gene encodes CDR1 SGHRS and CDR2 YFSETQ. This CDR3 has 13 amino acids. With 6 bases removed from V and 5 bases from J, the gap between germline ends came to 13 bases. The CDR3 is CASKTVVGDTQYF. CDR3 nucleotides: TGCGCCAGCAAGACAGTCGTCGGAGATACGCAGTATTTT.

This clonotype was detected a few times. This chain uses TRBV6-6 with TRBJ2-7; 9 bases map to TRBD2. Germline assignment: CDR1 MNHNY and CDR2 SVGAGI (reference sequence). J gave up 4 bases and V 2 bases, and 0 bases lay outside the gene matches. The CDR3 totals 13 residues. CDR3 sequence reads: CASSYLAGYEQYF. As DNA, the CDR3 is TGTGCCAGCAGTTACCTAGCGGGGTACGAGCAGTACTTC.

The V and J genes are TRBV29-1 and TRBJ2-5; D is perhaps TRBD1 or TRBD2 (5 bases each). This CDR3 is built from 11 residues. CDR1 is SQVTM, CDR2 ANQGSEA, per germline. Trimming removed 7 bases from V and 2 bases from J, with 8 bases in between. The chain's CDR3 is CSGQRQETQYF. CDR3 nucleotides: TGCAGCGGACAGCGGCAAGAGACCCAGTACTTC.

This clonotype was counted ten times or more. The gene calls are TRBV12-3 or TRBV12-4 and TRBJ2-1; no reliable D call. The CDR3 sequence is 13 residues long. The germline V and J ends were trimmed by 6 bases and 5 bases, with 11 bases remaining between them. This CDR3 reads CASRALSNNEQFF. As DNA, the CDR3 is TGTGCCAGCAGAGCACTATCCAACAATGAGCAGTTCTTC.

The chain recombines TRBV7-2 with TRBJ1-6; TRBD1 agrees at 8 bases. The CDR3 has 15 residues. CDR1 is SGHTA, CDR2 FQGNSA, per germline. With V trimmed by 5 bases and J by 8 bases, 8 bases remained unmatched. The CDR3 sequence is CASSVETGDDSPLHF. The CDR3 bases are TGTGCCAGCAGCGTAGAGACAGGGGATGATTCACCCCTCCACTTT.

The chain couples TRBV12-3 or TRBV12-4 to TRBJ2-4; D ambiguous. There are 14 residues in the CDR3. Deletions cut 8 bases from V and 3 bases from J, with 14 bases between. The CDR3 DNA follows: TGTGCCAGCGGCCTCGGTTGGGACAAAAACATTCAGTACTTC. Translating gives CASGLGWDKNIQYF.

This clonotype was recorded a few times. The rearrangement joins TRBV20-1 to TRBJ2-1; D might be TRBD1 or TRBD2, each matching 5 bases. Germline values: CDR1 DFQATT, CDR2 SNEGSKA (reference sequence). V was cut by 0 bases and J by 12 bases, with 21 bases left in between. This CDR3 has 15 residues. CDR3 nucleotide sequence: TGCAGTGCTAGAGATCCCCGGGGTGAGCAAGGGACGCAGTTCTTC. Translating it yields CSARDPRGEQGTQFF.

In the case of this clonotype: The DNA is left out, because the CDR3 cannot be placed on it with certainty; the CDR3 is given as TCRdb lists it. The gene calls are TRBV29-1 and TRBJ2-3; no DNA check was done on the table's D call, TRBD2. Looked up from germline, CDR1 is SQVTM and CDR2 is ANQGSEA. Counting both end residues, the CDR3 totals 16 amino acids. The CDR3 sequence is CSILGLAGSSTDTQYF.

This clonotype occurred a few times. V is TRBV24-1 and J is TRBJ1-2; 7 bases map to TRBD1. CDR1 is KGHDR, CDR2 SFDVKD, per germline. The CDR3 has 14 amino acids. V dropped 4 bases and J dropped 4; count of bases not matched to a gene: 5. Written as DNA, the CDR3 is TGTGCCACCAGTGACACACAGGGGAGCTATGGCTACACCTTC. Its translation is CATSDTQGSYGYTF.

This clonotype was seen a few times. V gene TRBV28 combines with J gene TRBJ2-1, with TRBD2 matching over 8 bases. Germline V gene sequence: CDR1 MDHEN, CDR2 SYDVKM. CDR3 length: 19 amino acids. With 5 bases clipped from V and 0 bases from J, the junction kept 15 bases outside the gene matches. The CDR3 reads CASSDTGTRLESSYNEQFF. For the CDR3, the DNA is TGTGCCAGCAGTGACACCGGGACTAGACTAGAGAGCTCCTACAATGAGCAGTTCTTC. The full variable domain, in which reference TRBV28 and TRBJ2-1 provide the parts outside the CDR3, is DVKVTQSSRYLVKRTGEKVFLECVQDMDHENMFWYRQDPGLGLRLIYFSYDVKMKEKGDIPEGYSVSREKKERFSLILESASTNQTSMYLCASSDTGTRLESSYNEQFFGPGTRLTVL.

This chain links TRBV29-1 with TRBJ2-3, with 7 bases identical to TRBD2. V shed 6 bases and J 14 bases; nucleotides not matched to a gene: 14. Per germline, CDR1 SQVTM and CDR2 ANQGSEA. The CDR3 length is 12 residues. CDR3 DNA: TGCAGCGTGGAAACTGGGCGGGGGAGTCCGTATTTT. This translates into CSVETGRGSPYF.

This clonotype appeared many times. This chain connects TRBV4-3 to TRBJ2-1; TRBD2 matches 10 bases. The V gene end was trimmed by 8 bases and the J gene end by 6 bases; junction bases not matched to a gene: 13. Germline CDR1 reads LGHNA; CDR2 reads YSLEER. The CDR3 loop spans 16 amino acids. The CDR3 loop is CASPLVSGRALNEQFF. The CDR3 nucleotides read TGCGCCAGCCCTCTAGTGAGCGGGAGGGCCCTCAATGAGCAGTTCTTC.

The V gene is TRBV5-1, the J gene TRBJ2-1; unclear D gene. V lost 0 bases to trimming and J lost 1 base, with 8 bases between them. CDR3 length: 15 amino acids. Germline V gives CDR1 SGHRS, CDR2 YFSETQ. The CDR3 DNA sequence: TGCGCCAGCAGCTTGGCGCAGACATCCTACAATGAGCAGTTCTTC. Translating it yields CASSLAQTSYNEQFF.

CDR3 DNA: TGTGCCAGCAGTAACAGAGCGGGGAACACTGAAGCTTTCTTT. The encoded protein is CASSNRAGNTEAFF. V is TRBV12-3 or TRBV12-4 and J is TRBJ1-1; the D is unclear. CDR3 length equals 14 residues. V shed 5 bases and J shed 1 base, with 11 bases lying between them.

This sequence joins TRBV11-2 and TRBJ2-3; D ambiguous. Trimming pared 5 bases from V and 5 bases from J, leaving 11 bases between. The CDR3 runs to 13 residues. Germline V gene data show CDR1 as SGHAT and CDR2 as FQNNGV. Written as DNA, the CDR3 is TGTGCCAGCAGCAAAGAACACCGAGATACGCAGTATTTT. This translates into CASSKEHRDTQYF.

The genes are TRBV6-5 and TRBJ2-7; D is undetermined. Germline CDR1 MNHEY, CDR2 SVGAGI. V was trimmed by 0 bases and J by 4 bases, leaving 13 bases between them. CDR3 length equals 15 residues. DNA of the CDR3: TGTGCCAGCAGTTACTCTGGCACCAAGGAATACGAGCAGTACTTC. Protein product: CASSYSGTKEYEQYF.

The chain has TRBV20-1 and TRBJ2-1; D perhaps matches TRBD2 (5 bases). Germline V gives CDR1 DFQATT, CDR2 SNEGSKA (reference sequence). The germline V and J ends were trimmed by 5 bases and 3 bases, with 17 bases remaining between them. The length of the CDR3 is 15 residues. The CDR3 reads CSAFPSGDNYNEQFF. CDR3 sequence (DNA): TGCAGTGCTTTTCCGAGCGGAGACAACTACAATGAGCAGTTCTTC.

This chain joins TRBV15 and TRBJ2-3; 8 bases align to TRBD2. The CDR3 runs to 16 residues. Germline-derived CDR1 and CDR2 are LNHNV and YYDKDF (reference sequence). V lost 6 bases, J lost 4 bases, and 12 bases stayed unmatched. The CDR3 nucleotides are TGTGCCACCAGTCAGCAGGGGCGGGGGGCGTCAGATACGCAGTATTTT. It yields the protein CATSQQGRGASDTQYF.

Only a few counts were recorded for this clonotype. This chain joins TRBV20-1 and TRBJ2-1, with 8 bases aligning to TRBD2. CDR3 length equals 15 residues. Germline trimming cut 0 bases from V and 2 bases from J; bases unmatched to any gene: 3. Germline V gene sequence: CDR1 DFQATT, CDR2 SNEGSKA (reference sequence). As DNA, the CDR3 is TGCAGTGCTAGAGAGTTGCGGGAGGCCTACAATGAGCAGTTCTTC. The encoded protein is CSARELREAYNEQFF.

This rearrangement joins TRBV5-5 to TRBJ1-5; D is perhaps TRBD1 (5 bases). The CDR3 runs 15 residues. Between the trimmed V and J ends, which lost 2 bases and 6 bases, there was a span of 15 bases. CDR1 and CDR2 from the germline V gene are SGHKS and YYEKEE (reference sequence). CDR3 coding DNA: TGTGCCAGCAGCTTAGCAGGGTCAGATTCTCAGCCCCAGCATTTT. This translates into CASSLAGSDSQPQHF.

J is TRBJ2-4 and V is TRBV29-1; D unclear. Germline V CDR1 and CDR2: SQVTM, ANQGSEA. There are 17 residues in the CDR3. CDR3 loop: CTSPGQPPTLAKNIQYF. Here the CDR3 DNA reads TGCACCTCCCCGGGCCAACCACCCACCTTAGCCAAAAACATTCAGTACTTC. Full variable domain (outside the CDR3, taken from reference TRBV29-1 and TRBJ2-4): SAVISQKPSRDICQRGTSLTIQCQVDSQVTMMFWYRQQPGQSLTLIATANQGSEATYESGFVIDKFPISRPNLTFSTLTVSNMSPEDSSIYLCTSPGQPPTLAKNIQYFGAGTRLSVL.

V gene TRBV6-2 or TRBV6-3 combines with J gene TRBJ2-5, with 7 bases aligning to TRBD1. Unmatched junction bases numbered 7, after V lost 8 bases and J lost 4 bases. Looked up from germline, CDR1 is MNHEY and CDR2 is SVGEGT. The CDR3 spans 13 residues. The chain's CDR3 is CASVGRGPETQYF. CDR3 coding DNA: TGTGCCAGCGTAGGAAGGGGGCCAGAGACCCAGTACTTC.

At least ten counts were recorded for this clonotype. This chain links TRBV7-8 with TRBJ2-2; D unclear. The CDR3 totals 16 residues. Trimming removed 3 bases at V and 0 bases at J, with 11 bases between. Germline CDR1 reads SGHVS; CDR2 reads FQNEAQ. In DNA form, the CDR3 reads TGTGCCAGCAGCTTCGCCGGTTACGCGAACACCGGGGAGCTGTTTTTT. Amino acid sequence: CASSFAGYANTGELFF.

The chain employs TRBV7-2 and TRBJ2-1; weak D call: TRBD2 (6 bases). The CDR3 has 13 residues. V was pared by 6 bases and J by 4 bases, with 10 bases between. Germline lookup yields CDR1 SGHTA and CDR2 FQGNSA. The CDR3 here is CASRVAGYNEQFF. CDR3 bases: TGTGCCAGCAGGGTTGCGGGGTACAATGAGCAGTTCTTC.

This clonotype occurred a few times. The chain uses TRBV2 and TRBJ2-1; no clear D gene. Germline CDR1 reads SNHLY; CDR2 reads FYNNEI. Trimming removed 6 bases at V and 0 bases at J, with 6 bases between. The CDR3 extends over 13 amino acids. CDR3 coding DNA: TGTGCCAGCAGGGTTACCTCCTACAATGAGCAGTTCTTC. Translated, it gives CASRVTSYNEQFF.